The 6 T cell receptor beta chains in this list originate from one sample, sequenced in a study of human T cells and chemical hapten exposure. The time point is: patch test 3, about 24 weeks after DPC sensitization. The treatment: therapeutic diphenylcyclopropenone sensitization with weekly scalp DPC. Each CDR3 protein is one row after TCRdb ran MiXCR on the RACE reads. Of 55,000 to 75,000 distinct CDR3 sequences in the sample, 12% were seen once. The sequences come from whole blood, collected in connection with sensitization to the hapten diphenylcyclopropenone (DPC). All receptors derive from a young man with alopecia areata. Some clones in this sample may be carry-over from other donors' samples.

V is TRBV29-1 and J is TRBJ2-7, with D tentatively TRBD2 (7 bases). Germline CDR1 and CDR2: SQVTM and ANQGSEA. The ends were cut back, 0 bases at V and 3 bases at J, with 12 bases in the middle. The CDR3 extends over 14 amino acids. The DNA for the CDR3 is TGCAGCGTTGAAGACGGGCGGGGGCACTACGAGCAGTACTTC. It encodes CSVEDGRGHYEQYF.

This clonotype was counted ten times or more. This sequence joins TRBV7-2 and TRBJ2-5; 13 bases align to TRBD2. Germline lookup yields CDR1 SGHTA and CDR2 FQGNSA. V was clipped by 5 bases and J by 5 bases; unmatched bases: 2. The CDR3 extends over 14 amino acids. CDR3 in DNA: TGTGCCAGCAGCCAGGGACTAGCGGGGGAGACCCAGTACTTC. Its translation: CASSQGLAGETQYF.

This clonotype was observed a handful of times. This rearrangement joins TRBV4-1 to TRBJ2-4; TRBD2 agrees at 15 bases. The CDR3 covers 18 residues. Germline CDR1 and CDR2: MGHRA and YSYEKL. V was pared by 0 bases and J by 6 bases, with 6 bases of the junction left unmatched. The CDR3 loop reads CASSQEGLAGGQRNIQYF. DNA for the CDR3: TGCGCCAGCAGCCAAGAGGGACTAGCGGGGGGCCAGAGAAACATTCAGTACTTC.

This chain uses TRBV29-1 with TRBJ1-2; possibly TRBD1 for D (6 bases). Germline-derived CDR1 and CDR2 are SQVTM and ANQGSEA. This CDR3 has 12 residues. The germline V and J ends were trimmed by 2 bases and 8 bases, with 12 bases remaining between them. This CDR3 reads CSVERQGSGYTF. DNA of the CDR3: TGCAGCGTTGAACGGCAGGGGTCGGGCTACACCTTC.

CDR3 sequence (DNA): TGTGCCAGCAGCCAAGGGGCAGGGAAAGAGACCCAGTACTTC. Protein product: CASSQGAGKETQYF. The V call is TRBV4-2, the J call TRBJ2-5; tentative D call: TRBD1 (5 bases). Germline lookup yields CDR1 LGHNA and CDR2 YNFKEQ. Deletions cut 1 base from V and 3 bases from J, with 9 bases between. The CDR3 runs to 14 residues.

The table lists this clonotype with a few counts. The chain employs TRBV9 and TRBJ1-3; D not certain. The germline V gene has CDR1 SGDLS and CDR2 YYNGEE. V was pared by 0 bases and J by 0 bases, with 16 bases between. The CDR3 has 18 residues. The CDR3 region has the DNA TGTGCCAGCAGCGTAGATTGGGCCGGTCGGGGCTCTGGAAACACCATATATTTT. It encodes CASSVDWAGRGSGNTIYF.